This T cell receptor beta chain was observed in a study of T cell responses to AZD1222 COVID-19 vaccine. Notes on the study in general: Repertoires were obtained only post-peak T cell response. Nearly half of spike-specific TCRs reportedly target unmutated variant regions. Donors were mostly white British, more females; clonal diversity possibly underestimated.

Generated by immunoSEQ multiplex PCR, the TCRdb table keeps only in-frame clones and is missing some. This sample has over 130,000 clones, with approximately 94% found just once. As concerns this clone: Antigen unknown.

This receptor was taken from an adult in good health. Material: peripheral blood, obtained on day 0 of AZD1222 vaccination.

The CDR3 DNA follows: TGTGCCAGTAGTCCAGGCGGGGGATGGCAGCCCCAGCATTTT. This encodes CASSPGGGWQPQHF. The chain recombines TRBV19 with TRBJ1-5; perhaps TRBD1 as D (5 bases). CDR3 length: 14 residues. Trimming cost V 5 bases and J 7 bases, with 15 bases left between them. Germline loops: CDR1 LNHDA, CDR2 SQIVND (reference sequence).